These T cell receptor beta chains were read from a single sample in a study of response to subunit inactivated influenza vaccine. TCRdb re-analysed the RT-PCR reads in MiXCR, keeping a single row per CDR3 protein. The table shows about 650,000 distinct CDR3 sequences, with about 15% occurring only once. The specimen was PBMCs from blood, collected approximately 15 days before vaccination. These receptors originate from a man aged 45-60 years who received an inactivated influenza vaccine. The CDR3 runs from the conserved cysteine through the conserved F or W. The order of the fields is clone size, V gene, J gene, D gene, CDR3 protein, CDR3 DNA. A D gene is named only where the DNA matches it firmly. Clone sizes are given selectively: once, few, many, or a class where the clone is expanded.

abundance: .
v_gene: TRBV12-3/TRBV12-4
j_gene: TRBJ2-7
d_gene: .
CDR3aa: CASSPRTAGSSYEQYF
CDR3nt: TGTGCCAGCAGCCCCCGGACCGCCGGGAGCTCCTACGAGCAGTACTTC

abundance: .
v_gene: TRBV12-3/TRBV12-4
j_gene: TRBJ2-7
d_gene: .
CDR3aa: CASRGPTGLGSYEQYF
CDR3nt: TGTGCCAGCAGGGGCCCTACAGGATTGGGCTCCTACGAGCAGTACTTC

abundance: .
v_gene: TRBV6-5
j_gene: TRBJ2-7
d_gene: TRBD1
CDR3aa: CASSSPGQGDYEQYF
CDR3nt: TGTGCCAGCAGTTCTCCGGGACAGGGAGACTACGAGCAGTACTTC

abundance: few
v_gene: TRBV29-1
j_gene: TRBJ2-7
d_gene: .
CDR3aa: CSAAWGREQYF
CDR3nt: TGCAGCGCCGCTTGGGGTCGAGAGCAGTACTTC

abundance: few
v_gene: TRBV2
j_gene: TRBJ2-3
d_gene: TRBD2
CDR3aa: CASIFGAGQDTQYF
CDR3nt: TGTGCCAGCATTTTCGGAGCGGGGCAAGATACGCAGTATTTT

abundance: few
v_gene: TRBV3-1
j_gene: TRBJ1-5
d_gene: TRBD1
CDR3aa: CASSQGEGQAQPQHF
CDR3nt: TGTGCCAGCAGCCAAGGAGAGGGACAGGCTCAGCCCCAGCATTTT

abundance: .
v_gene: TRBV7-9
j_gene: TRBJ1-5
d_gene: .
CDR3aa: CASSIPGGPHHF
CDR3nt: TGTGCCAGCAGCATCCCGGGAGGTCCTCACCATTTT

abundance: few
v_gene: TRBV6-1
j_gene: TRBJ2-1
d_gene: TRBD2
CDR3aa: CALWRLAYNEQFF
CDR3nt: TGTGCTTTATGGAGACTAGCGTACAATGAGCAGTTCTTC

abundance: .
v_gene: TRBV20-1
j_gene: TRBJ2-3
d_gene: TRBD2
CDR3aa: CSAPNPLAGSGDTQYF
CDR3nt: TGCAGTGCCCCAAACCCACTAGCGGGGTCAGGAGATACGCAGTATTTT

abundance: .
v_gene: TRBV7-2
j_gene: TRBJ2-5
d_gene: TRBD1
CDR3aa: CASSPPGQGLNQYF
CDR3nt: TGTGCCAGCAGCCCCCCGGGACAGGGTCTCAATCAGTACTTC

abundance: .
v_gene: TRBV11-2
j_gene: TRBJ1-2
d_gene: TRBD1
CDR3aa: CASSTRQGSFYGYTF
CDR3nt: TGTGCCAGCAGCACCCGACAGGGAAGCTTCTATGGCTACACCTTC

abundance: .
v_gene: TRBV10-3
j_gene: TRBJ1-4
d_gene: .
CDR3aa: CAISAGQGSNRAFEKLFF
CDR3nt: TGTGCCATCAGTGCCGGCCAGGGCAGTAATCGGGCTTTTGAAAAACTGTTTTTT

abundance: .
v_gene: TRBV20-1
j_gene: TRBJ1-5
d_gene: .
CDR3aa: CSASIQNNQPQHF
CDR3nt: TGCAGTGCTAGTATCCAGAACAATCAGCCCCAGCATTTT

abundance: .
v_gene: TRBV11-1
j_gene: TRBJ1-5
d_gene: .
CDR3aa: CASSLVKGQPQHF
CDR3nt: TGTGCCAGCAGCTTAGTGAAAGGTCAGCCCCAGCATTTT

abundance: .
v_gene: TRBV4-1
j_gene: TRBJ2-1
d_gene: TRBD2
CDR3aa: CASSHSGTSGGTWDEQFF
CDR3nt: TGCGCCAGCAGCCATTCCGGGACTAGCGGGGGGACCTGGGATGAGCAGTTCTTC

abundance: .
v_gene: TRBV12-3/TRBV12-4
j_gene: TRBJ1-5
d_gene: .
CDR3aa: CASSWAEGSNQPQHF
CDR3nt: TGTGCCAGCAGTTGGGCAGAGGGTAGCAATCAGCCCCAGCATTTT

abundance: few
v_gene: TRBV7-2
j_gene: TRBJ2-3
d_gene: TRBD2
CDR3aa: CASSQQASGVTDTQYF
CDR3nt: TGTGCCAGCAGCCAGCAGGCTAGCGGGGTCACAGATACGCAGTATTTT

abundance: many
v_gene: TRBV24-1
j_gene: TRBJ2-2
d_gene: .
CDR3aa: CATSDLGGTGELFF
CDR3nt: TGTGCCACCAGTGATCTAGGAGGGACCGGGGAGCTGTTTTTT

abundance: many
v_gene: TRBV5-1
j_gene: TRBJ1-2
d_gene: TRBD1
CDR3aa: CASSDGTVNYGYTF
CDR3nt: TGCGCCAGCAGCGATGGGACAGTCAACTATGGCTACACCTTC

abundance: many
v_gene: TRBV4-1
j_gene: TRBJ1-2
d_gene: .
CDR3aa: CASSQGSGAGGYTF
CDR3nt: TGCGCCAGCAGCCAAGGGTCAGGGGCTGGCGGCTACACCTTC

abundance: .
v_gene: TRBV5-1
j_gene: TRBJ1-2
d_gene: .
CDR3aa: CASSLGPGDGYTF
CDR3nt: TGCGCCAGCAGCTTGGGGCCTGGAGATGGCTACACCTTC

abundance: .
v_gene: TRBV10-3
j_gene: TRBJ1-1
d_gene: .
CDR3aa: CAISPGLITEAFF
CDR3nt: TGTGCCATCAGCCCCGGGCTCATCACTGAAGCTTTCTTT

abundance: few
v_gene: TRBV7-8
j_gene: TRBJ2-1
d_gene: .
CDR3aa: CASSPLLAWGNEQFF
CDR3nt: TGTGCCAGCAGCCCCCTTCTCGCTTGGGGCAATGAGCAGTTCTTC

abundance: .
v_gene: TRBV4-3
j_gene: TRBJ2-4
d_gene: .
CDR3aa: CASSQSGVAKNIQYF
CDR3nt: TGCGCCAGCAGCCAGTCCGGTGTAGCCAAAAACATTCAGTACTTC

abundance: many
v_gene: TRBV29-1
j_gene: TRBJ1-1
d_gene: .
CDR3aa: CSVAPPRGLNTEAFF
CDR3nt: TGCAGCGTTGCTCCCCCTCGGGGGCTGAACACTGAAGCTTTCTTT

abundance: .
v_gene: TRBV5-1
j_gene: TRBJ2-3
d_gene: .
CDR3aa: CASSLAGVLGTDTQYF
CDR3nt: TGCGCCAGCAGCTTGGCCGGGGTGCTTGGGACAGATACGCAGTATTTT

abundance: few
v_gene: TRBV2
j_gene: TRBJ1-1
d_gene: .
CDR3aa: CASSTGTLNTEAFF
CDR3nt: TGTGCCAGCAGCACTGGGACATTGAACACTGAAGCTTTCTTT

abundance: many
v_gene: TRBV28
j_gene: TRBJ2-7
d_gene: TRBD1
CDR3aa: CASSGPGQGYEQYF
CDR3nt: TGTGCCAGCAGTGGTCCGGGACAGGGCTACGAGCAGTACTTC

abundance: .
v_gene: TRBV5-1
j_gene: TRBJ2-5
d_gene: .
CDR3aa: CASSKGDRYQETQYF
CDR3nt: TGCGCCAGCAGCAAGGGGGACCGGTACCAAGAGACCCAGTACTTC

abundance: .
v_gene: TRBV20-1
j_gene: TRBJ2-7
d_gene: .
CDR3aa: CSASGGGAGSYEQYF
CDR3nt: TGCAGTGCTAGTGGTGGTGGGGCTGGTTCCTACGAGCAGTACTTC

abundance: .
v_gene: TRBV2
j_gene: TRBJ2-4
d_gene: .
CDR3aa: CASSPGVQNIQYF
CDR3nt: TGTGCCAGCAGTCCCGGGGTTCAAAACATTCAGTACTTC

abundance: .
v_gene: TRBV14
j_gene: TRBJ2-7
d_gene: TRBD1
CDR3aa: CASSQDRATGFEQYF
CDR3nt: TGTGCCAGCAGCCAAGATCGGGCGACAGGGTTCGAGCAGTACTTC

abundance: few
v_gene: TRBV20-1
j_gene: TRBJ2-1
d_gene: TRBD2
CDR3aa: CSARGGGTSGNEQFF
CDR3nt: TGCAGTGCTAGAGGCGGAGGGACTAGCGGCAATGAGCAGTTCTTC

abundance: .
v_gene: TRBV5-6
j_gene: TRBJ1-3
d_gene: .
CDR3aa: CASSGPGLSGNTIYF
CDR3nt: TGTGCCAGCTCCGGCCCTGGTCTATCGGGAAACACCATATATTTT

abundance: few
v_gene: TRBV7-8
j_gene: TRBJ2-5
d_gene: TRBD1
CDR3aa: CASSLRTGDFPKETQYF
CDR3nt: TGTGCCAGCAGCTTACGGACAGGGGACTTTCCTAAAGAGACCCAGTACTTC

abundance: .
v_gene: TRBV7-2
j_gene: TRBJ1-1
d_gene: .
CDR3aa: CASSFAHRGTEAFF
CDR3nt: TGTGCCAGCAGCTTCGCCCATAGGGGCACTGAAGCTTTCTTT

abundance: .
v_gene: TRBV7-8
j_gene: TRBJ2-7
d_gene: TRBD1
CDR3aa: CASSSSGQAYEQYF
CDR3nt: TGTGCCAGCAGCTCTTCAGGACAGGCCTACGAGCAGTACTTC

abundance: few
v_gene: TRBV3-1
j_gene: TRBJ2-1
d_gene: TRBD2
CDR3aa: CASSQDQLAGRVQFF
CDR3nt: TGTGCCAGCAGCCAAGATCAGCTAGCGGGAAGGGTGCAGTTCTTC

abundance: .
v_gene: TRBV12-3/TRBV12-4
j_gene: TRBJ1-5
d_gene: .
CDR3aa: CASSFQDYGNQPQHF
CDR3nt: TGTGCCAGCAGTTTTCAGGATTATGGCAATCAGCCCCAGCATTTT

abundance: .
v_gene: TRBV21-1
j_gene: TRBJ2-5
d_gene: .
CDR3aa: CASSKGTSEKETQYF
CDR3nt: TGTGCCAGCAGCAAAGGGACTAGCGAAAAGGAGACCCAGTACTTC

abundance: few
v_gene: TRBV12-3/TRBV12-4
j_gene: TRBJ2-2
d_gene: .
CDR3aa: CASSFGRSLGGELFF
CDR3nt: TGTGCCAGCAGTTTTGGACGTTCTTTGGGGGGGGAGCTGTTTTTT

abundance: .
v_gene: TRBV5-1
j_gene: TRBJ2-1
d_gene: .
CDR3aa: CASSTTDSSYNEQFF
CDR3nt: TGCGCCAGCAGCACAACAGATAGCTCCTACAATGAGCAGTTCTTC

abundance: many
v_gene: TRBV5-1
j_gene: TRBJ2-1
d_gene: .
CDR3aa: CASSLVGNSYNEQFF
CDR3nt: TGCGCCAGCAGCTTGGTCGGAAACTCCTACAATGAGCAGTTCTTC